This T cell receptor (beta chain) appears in the sequencing data of a study of breast tumors, draining lymph nodes, adjacent tissues. This clonotype appeared a few times. One entry per CDR3 protein, called by TCRdb with MiXCR from the multiplex PCR reads. Of about 200,000 distinct CDR3 sequences detected, over 25% appear once; the ten largest clones hold 4.3%. Germline values: CDR1 MNHEY, CDR2 SVGEGT. The CDR3 covers 14 residues. Germline trimming cut 10 bases from V and 3 bases from J; bases unmatched to any gene: 12. Samples came from axillary lymph nodes draining the breast cancer. The sequence was obtained from a female donor with breast cancer. Some clones in this sample may be carry-over from other donors' samples. The V gene is TRBV6-2 or TRBV6-3, the J gene TRBJ2-7, with 7 bases that match TRBD2. The sample was axillary lymph node tissue. The CDR3 sequence: CATQQAGAVYEQYF. In DNA form, the CDR3 reads TGTGCCACCCAGCAGGCGGGAGCTGTCTACGAGCAGTACTTC.